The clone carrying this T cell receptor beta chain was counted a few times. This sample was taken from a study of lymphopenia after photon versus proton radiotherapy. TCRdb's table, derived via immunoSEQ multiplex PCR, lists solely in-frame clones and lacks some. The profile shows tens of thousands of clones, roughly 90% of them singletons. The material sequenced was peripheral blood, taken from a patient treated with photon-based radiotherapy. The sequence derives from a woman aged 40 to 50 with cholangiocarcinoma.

The CDR3 DNA reads as TGTGCCAGCAGTCCCCCCGGGACAGTAACCTACGAGCAGTACTTC. Its translation: CASSPPGTVTYEQYF. J is TRBJ2-7 and V is TRBV27; TRBD1 agrees at 7 bases. V gave up 5 bases and J gave up 2 bases; unmatched junction bases: 9. Germline-derived CDR1 and CDR2 are MNHEY and SMNVEV (reference sequence). The length of the CDR3 is 15 residues.